This T cell receptor beta chain was retrieved from a study of CD8+ T cells in alopecia areata. This clone was picked up a small number of times. The CDR3 consists of 16 residues. Germline CDR1 LGHNA, CDR2 YNFKEQ. V lost 1 base to trimming and J lost 0 bases, with 13 bases between them. In each case, RNA was isolated and then reverse transcribed into cDNA as the sequencing template. Assay: immunoSEQ multiplex PCR; the TCRdb copy retains only in-frame clones and omits some. Here the sample spans some 110,000 clones, more than 30% being singletons. The sequence derives from a human donor with alopecia areata. The V and J genes are TRBV4-2 and TRBJ2-7, with D tentatively TRBD2 (6 bases). Sequenced: CD4+ T cells sorted from blood. The CDR3 coding sequence is TGTGCCAGCAGCCAAGGGCCGGCGGGAACCTCCTACGAGCAGTACTTC. Encoded protein: CASSQGPAGTSYEQYF.